This T cell receptor (beta chain) appears in the sequencing data of a study of T-cell memory formation after mild COVID-19. Regarding the study as a whole: Several responding clones turned up in pre-infection memory, indicating that cross-reactive memory may have taken part.

UMIs and sample barcodes were carried by the TCR alpha and TCR beta cDNA libraries that 5'RACE produced using constant-segment primers. TCRdb processed the 5' RACE reads anew with MiXCR; each CDR3 protein has one entry. There are around 390,000 distinct CDR3 sequences in the sample; approximately 15% occur only once, and around a fifth lies in the top ten. Trimming removed 6 bases from V and 1 base from J, with 11 bases in between. The CDR3 totals 14 residues. Germline CDR1 reads SGHRS; CDR2 reads YFSETQ. This clonotype was picked up a small number of times. The antigen is undetermined. Sequences were obtained from PBMCs or a T cell subset sorted from them (not recorded which). The TCR was taken from a man younger than 30 who had mild COVID-19 (a few samples of this study predate the infection). Cell type and time point are not known. This chain connects TRBV5-1 to TRBJ2-1; possibly TRBD1 for D (6 bases). DNA of the CDR3: TGCGCCAGCACCCAGGACAGATCCTACAATGAGCAGTTCTTC. As protein: CASTQDRSYNEQFF. The full variable domain, its missing parts supplied by reference TRBV5-1 and TRBJ2-1, is KAGVTQTPRYLIKTRGQQVTLSCSPISGHRSVSWYQQTPGQGLQFLFEYFSETQRNKGNFPGRFSGRQFSNSRSEMNVSTLELGDSALYLCASTQDRSYNEQFFGPGTRLTVL.